The clone carrying this T cell receptor beta chain occurred many times. Via MiXCR, TCRdb re-called the 5' RACE reads, giving one row per CDR3 protein. The sample carries approximately 37,000 distinct CDR3 sequences, about 4.9% recorded once. This specimen belongs to a study of early T cells in non-severe SARS-CoV-2 infection. The CDR3 runs to 16 residues. Per germline, CDR1 SEHNR and CDR2 FQNEAQ (reference sequence). V was pared by 1 base and J by 2 bases, with 2 bases of the junction left unmatched. The rearrangement joins TRBV7-9 to TRBJ2-4; 10 nucleotides align to TRBD1. Sequencing was performed on whole blood. This TCR was sampled from an adult who was a healthcare worker with PCR-confirmed SARS-CoV-2 infection or an uninfected control (not recorded which). CDR3 amino acids: CASSLGDRGSKNIQYF. CDR3 in DNA: TGTGCCAGCAGCTTAGGGGACAGGGGTTCCAAAAACATTCAGTACTTC.